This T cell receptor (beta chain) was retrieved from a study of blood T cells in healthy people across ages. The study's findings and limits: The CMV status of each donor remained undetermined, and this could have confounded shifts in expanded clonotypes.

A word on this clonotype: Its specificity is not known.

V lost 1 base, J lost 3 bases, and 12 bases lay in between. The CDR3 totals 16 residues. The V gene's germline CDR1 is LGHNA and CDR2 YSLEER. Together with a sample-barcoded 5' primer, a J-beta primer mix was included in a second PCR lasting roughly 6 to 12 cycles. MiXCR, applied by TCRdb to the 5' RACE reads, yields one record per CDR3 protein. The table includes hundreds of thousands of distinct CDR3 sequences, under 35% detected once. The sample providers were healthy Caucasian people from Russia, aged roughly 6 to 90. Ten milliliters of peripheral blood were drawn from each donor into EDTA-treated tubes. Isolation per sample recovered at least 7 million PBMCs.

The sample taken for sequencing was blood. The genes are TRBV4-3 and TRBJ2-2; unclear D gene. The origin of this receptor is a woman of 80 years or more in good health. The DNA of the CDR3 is TGCGCCAGCAGCCAAGTCCTACCGACCGACACCGGGGAGCTGTTTTTT. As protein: CASSQVLPTDTGELFF.